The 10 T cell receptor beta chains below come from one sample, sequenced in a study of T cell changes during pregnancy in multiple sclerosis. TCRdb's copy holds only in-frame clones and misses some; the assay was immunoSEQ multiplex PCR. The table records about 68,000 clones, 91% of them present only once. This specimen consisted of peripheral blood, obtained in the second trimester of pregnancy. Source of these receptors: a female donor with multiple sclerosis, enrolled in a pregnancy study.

CDR3 DNA: TGTGCCTGGAGTGTATTGGACACCGAAATGGGCTACACCTTC. This encodes CAWSVLDTEMGYTF. V is TRBV30 and J is TRBJ1-2; tentative D call: TRBD1 (5 bases). The CDR3 extends over 14 amino acids. V lost 0 bases and J lost 8, with 16 bases in between. The V gene's germline CDR1 is GTSNPN and CDR2 SVGIG (reference sequence).

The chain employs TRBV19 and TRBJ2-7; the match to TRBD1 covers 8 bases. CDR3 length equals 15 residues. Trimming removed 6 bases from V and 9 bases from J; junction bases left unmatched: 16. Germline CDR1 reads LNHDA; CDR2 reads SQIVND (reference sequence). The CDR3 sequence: CASSATGATNVGQYF. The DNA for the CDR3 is TGTGCCAGTAGCGCGACAGGGGCTACTAACGTAGGGCAGTACTTC.

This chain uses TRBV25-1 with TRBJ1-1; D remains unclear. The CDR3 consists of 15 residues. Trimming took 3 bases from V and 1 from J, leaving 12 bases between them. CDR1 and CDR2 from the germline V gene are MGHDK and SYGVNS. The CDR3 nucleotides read TGTGCCAGCAGTGAGTCGTCGGCGGCGAACACTGAAGCTTTCTTT. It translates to CASSESSAANTEAFF.

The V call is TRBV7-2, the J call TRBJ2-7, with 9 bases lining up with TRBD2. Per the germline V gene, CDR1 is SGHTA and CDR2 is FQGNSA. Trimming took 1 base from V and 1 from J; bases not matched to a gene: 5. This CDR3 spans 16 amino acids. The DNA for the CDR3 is TGTGCCAGCAGCTTAGATACTAGCGGGTTTTCCTACGAGCAGTACTTC. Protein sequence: CASSLDTSGFSYEQYF.

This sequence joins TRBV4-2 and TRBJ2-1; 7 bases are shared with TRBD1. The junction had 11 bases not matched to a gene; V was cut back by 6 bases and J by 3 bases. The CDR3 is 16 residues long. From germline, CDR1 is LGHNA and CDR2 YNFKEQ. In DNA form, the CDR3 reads TGTGCCAGCAGGACCTCTACAGGGGCGAACTACAATGAGCAGTTCTTC. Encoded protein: CASRTSTGANYNEQFF.

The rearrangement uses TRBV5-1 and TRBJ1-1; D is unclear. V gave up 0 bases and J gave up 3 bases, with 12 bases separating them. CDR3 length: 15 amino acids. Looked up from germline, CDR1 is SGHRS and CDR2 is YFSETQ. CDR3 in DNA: TGCGCCAGCAGCTTGGGAGAGGTCGGGGACACTGAAGCTTTCTTT. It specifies CASSLGEVGDTEAFF.

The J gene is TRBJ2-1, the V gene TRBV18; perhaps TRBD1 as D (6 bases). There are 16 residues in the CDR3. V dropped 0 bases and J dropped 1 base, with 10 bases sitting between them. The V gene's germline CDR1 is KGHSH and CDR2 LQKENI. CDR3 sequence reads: CASSPPPGVSYNEQFF. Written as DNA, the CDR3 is TGTGCCAGCTCACCACCGCCAGGGGTGTCCTACAATGAGCAGTTCTTC.

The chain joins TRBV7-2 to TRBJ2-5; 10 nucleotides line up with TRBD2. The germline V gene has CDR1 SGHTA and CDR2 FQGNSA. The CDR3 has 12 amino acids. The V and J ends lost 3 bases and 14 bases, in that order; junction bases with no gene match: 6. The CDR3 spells CASSFGLAGAYF. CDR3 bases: TGTGCCAGCAGCTTCGGCCTAGCGGGGGCCTACTTC.

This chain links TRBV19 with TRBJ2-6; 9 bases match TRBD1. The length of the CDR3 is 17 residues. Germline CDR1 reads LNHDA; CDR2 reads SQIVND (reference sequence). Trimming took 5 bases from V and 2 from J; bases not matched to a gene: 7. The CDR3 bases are TGTGCCAGTAGTTTTGGGACAGGGATCACTGGGGCCAACGTCCTGACTTTC. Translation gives CASSFGTGITGANVLTF.

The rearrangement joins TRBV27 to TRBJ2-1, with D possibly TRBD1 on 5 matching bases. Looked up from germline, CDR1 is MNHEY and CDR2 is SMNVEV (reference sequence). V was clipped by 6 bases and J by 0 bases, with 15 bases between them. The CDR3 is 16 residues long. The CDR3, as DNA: TGTGCCAGCAGCCAAGGGGCCACCAGCTCCTACAATGAGCAGTTCTTC. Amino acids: CASSQGATSSYNEQFF.